This TCR beta chain was found in a study of blood T cells in healthy people across ages. General study points: The unsorted PBMCs prevented any conclusive comparison of naive versus antigen-experienced cells. The unknown donor CMV status may have confounded expanded clonotype changes.

Each donor gave ten milliliters of peripheral blood. In the case of this clonotype: Its antigen is still unknown.

A J-beta primer mix and a sample-barcoded 5' primer were used in a second PCR of roughly 6 to 11 cycles. A template-switch adaptor that had 12 random nucleotides put a tag on each cDNA molecule. TCRdb re-called the 5' RACE reads with MiXCR, one entry per CDR3 protein. The table records more than 1,400,000 distinct CDR3 sequences, around 42% of them present only once. The CDR3 is 15 residues long. The germline gives CDR1 MDHEN, CDR2 SYDVKM. The ends lost 6 bases at V and 4 bases at J; junction bases unmatched: 10. This clonotype was sampled from a woman younger than 35 in good health. This chain connects TRBV28 to TRBJ2-7; 9 bases align to TRBD1. The sequenced material came from blood. The CDR3 spells CASSPGTGPQYEQYF. CDR3 in DNA: TGTGCCAGCAGCCCTGGGACAGGGCCACAATACGAGCAGTACTTC.